What follows describes a single T cell receptor (beta chain). What it recognizes is unknown. The sample is drawn from a study of shared clonotypes between healthy human individuals. Measured with immunoSEQ multiplex PCR; TCRdb has only the in-frame clones, and not every one. This table holds some 2 million clones, 90% to 95% found once. The study's findings and limits: Even with large depth, rarefaction showed that sorted-subset sequencing was incomplete.

Germline V CDR1 and CDR2: LNHDA, SQIVND (reference sequence). This CDR3 spans 13 amino acids. V lost 7 bases, J lost 8 bases, and 7 bases stayed unmatched. The source is a man aged 18 to 30 in good health. The chain combines TRBV19 with TRBJ1-5; 8 bases align to TRBD1. Sequencing was done on a sample of naive CD4+ T cells sorted from blood. The subset here: CD45RA+ positively selected. CDR3 region: CASKGQGGEPQHF. Written as DNA, the CDR3 is TGTGCCAGTAAAGGACAGGGAGGAGAGCCCCAGCATTTT. Drawing the rest from reference TRBV19 and TRBJ1-5, the complete variable domain is DGGITQSPKYLFRKEGQNVTLSCEQNLNHDAMYWYRQDPGQGLRLIYYSQIVNDFQKGDIAEGYSVSREKKESFPLTVTSAQKNPTAFYLCASKGQGGEPQHFGDGTRLSIL.